The entry below describes one TCR beta chain. These data come from a study of blood T cell repertoires in COVID-19. The wider study: The origin of the acute and convalescent COVID-19 samples was the United States, Italy and Spain. Sources were T cells, B-cell-depleted T cells, or PBMCs; the material itself was cDNA or gDNA.

In the authors' workflow: Nucleated cell counts were estimated from reference gene primer amplification. Only in-frame clones appear in the TCRdb table, and some are missing; sequencing was by immunoSEQ multiplex PCR. That table is the source of V, J and clone size, and D and trimming were worked out from the DNA. Found here are over 85,000 clones, 70% to 90% of them singletons; the top ten hold 2% to 2.5%. This CDR3 comprises 15 residues. Germline V gives CDR1 SGHDN, CDR2 FVKESK. The V end lost 3 bases, the J end lost 6 bases, and 17 bases lay between the germline ends. The TCR sequence derives from a man aged 45-60 years with active COVID-19. The V call is TRBV14, the J call TRBJ1-1; a possible D gene is TRBD1 (6 bases). The sample comprised peripheral blood. Here the CDR3 DNA reads TGTGCCAGCAGCCAGACTTATCAGGGGACCTCTGAAGCTTTCTTT. Translated, it gives CASSQTYQGTSEAFF.